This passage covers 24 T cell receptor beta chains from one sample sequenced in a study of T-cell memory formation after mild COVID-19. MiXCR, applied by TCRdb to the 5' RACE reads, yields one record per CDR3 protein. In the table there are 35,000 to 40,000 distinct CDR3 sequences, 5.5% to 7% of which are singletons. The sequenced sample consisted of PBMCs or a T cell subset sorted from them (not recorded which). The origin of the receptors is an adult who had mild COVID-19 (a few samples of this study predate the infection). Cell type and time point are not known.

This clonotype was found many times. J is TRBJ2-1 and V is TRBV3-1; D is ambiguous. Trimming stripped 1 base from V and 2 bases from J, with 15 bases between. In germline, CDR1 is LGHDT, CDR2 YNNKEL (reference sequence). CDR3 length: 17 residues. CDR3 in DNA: TGTGCCAGCAGCCAAGGTGGGATGTGGTCTACCTACAATGAGCAGTTCTTC. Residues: CASSQGGMWSTYNEQFF.

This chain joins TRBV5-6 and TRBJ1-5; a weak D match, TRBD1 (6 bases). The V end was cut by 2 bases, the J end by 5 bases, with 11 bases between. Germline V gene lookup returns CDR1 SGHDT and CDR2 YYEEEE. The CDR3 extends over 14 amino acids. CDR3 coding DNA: TGTGCCAGCAGCTTATACAGGGCCGATCAGCCCCAGCATTTT. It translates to CASSLYRADQPQHF.

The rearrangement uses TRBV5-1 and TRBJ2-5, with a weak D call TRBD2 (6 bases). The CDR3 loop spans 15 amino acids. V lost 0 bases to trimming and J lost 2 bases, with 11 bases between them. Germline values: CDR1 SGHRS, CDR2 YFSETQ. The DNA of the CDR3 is TGCGCCAGCAGCTTGGGGTCGGGGAGGCAAGAGACCCAGTACTTC. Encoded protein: CASSLGSGRQETQYF.

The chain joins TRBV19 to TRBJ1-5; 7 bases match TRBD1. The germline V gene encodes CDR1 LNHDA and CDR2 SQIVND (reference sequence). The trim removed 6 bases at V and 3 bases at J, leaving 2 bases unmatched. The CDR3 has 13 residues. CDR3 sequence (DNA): TGTGCCAGTAGGACAGGGCTCAATCAGCCCCAGCATTTT. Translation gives CASRTGLNQPQHF. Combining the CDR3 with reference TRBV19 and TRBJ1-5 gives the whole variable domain DGGITQSPKYLFRKEGQNVTLSCEQNLNHDAMYWYRQDPGQGLRLIYYSQIVNDFQKGDIAEGYSVSREKKESFPLTVTSAQKNPTAFYLCASRTGLNQPQHFGDGTRLSIL.

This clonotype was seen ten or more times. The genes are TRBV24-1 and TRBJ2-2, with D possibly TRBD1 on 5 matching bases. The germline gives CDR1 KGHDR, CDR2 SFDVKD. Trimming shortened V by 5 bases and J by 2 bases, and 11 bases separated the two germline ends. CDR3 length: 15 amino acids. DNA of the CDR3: TGTGCCACCAGTGGCCCCGGACACAACACCGGGGAGCTGTTTTTT. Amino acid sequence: CATSGPGHNTGELFF.

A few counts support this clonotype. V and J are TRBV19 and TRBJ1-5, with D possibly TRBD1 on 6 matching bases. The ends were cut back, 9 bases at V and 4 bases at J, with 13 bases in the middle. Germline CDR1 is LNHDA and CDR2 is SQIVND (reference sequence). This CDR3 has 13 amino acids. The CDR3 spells CASGQSLNQPQHF. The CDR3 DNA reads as TGTGCCAGCGGACAGAGCCTGAATCAGCCCCAGCATTTT.

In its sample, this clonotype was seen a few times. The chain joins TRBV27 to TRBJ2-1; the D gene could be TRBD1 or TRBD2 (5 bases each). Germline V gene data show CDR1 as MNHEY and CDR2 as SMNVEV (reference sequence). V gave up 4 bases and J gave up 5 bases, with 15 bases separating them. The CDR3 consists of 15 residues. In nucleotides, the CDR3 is TGTGCCAGCAGTTCGCACGGGGCGGACCACAATGAGCAGTTCTTC. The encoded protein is CASSSHGADHNEQFF.

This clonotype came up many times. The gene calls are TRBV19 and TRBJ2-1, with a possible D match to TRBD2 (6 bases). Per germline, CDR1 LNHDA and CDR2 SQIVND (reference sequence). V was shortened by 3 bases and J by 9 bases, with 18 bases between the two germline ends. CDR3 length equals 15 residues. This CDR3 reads CASSINSAGPAEQFF. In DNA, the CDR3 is TGTGCCAGTAGTATTAATAGCGCGGGGCCCGCTGAGCAGTTCTTC. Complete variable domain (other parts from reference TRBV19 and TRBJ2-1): DGGITQSPKYLFRKEGQNVTLSCEQNLNHDAMYWYRQDPGQGLRLIYYSQIVNDFQKGDIAEGYSVSREKKESFPLTVTSAQKNPTAFYLCASSINSAGPAEQFFGPGTRLTVL.

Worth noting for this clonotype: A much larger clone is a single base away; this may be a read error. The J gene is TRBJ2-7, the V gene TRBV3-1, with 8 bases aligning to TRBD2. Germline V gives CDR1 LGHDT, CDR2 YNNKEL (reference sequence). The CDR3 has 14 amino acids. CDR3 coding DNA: TGTGCCAGCGGCCAAGCCGGGACTAGCTACGAGCAGTACTTC. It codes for CASGQAGTSYEQYF.

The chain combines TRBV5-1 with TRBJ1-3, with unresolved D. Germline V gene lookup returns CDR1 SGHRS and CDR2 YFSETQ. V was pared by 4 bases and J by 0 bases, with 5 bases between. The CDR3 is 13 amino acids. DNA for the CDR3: TGCGCCAGCAGCGGGTCCTCTGGAAACACCATATATTTT. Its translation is CASSGSSGNTIYF. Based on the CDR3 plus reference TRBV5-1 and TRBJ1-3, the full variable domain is KAGVTQTPRYLIKTRGQQVTLSCSPISGHRSVSWYQQTPGQGLQFLFEYFSETQRNKGNFPGRFSGRQFSNSRSEMNVSTLELGDSALYLCASSGSSGNTIYFGEGSWLTVV.

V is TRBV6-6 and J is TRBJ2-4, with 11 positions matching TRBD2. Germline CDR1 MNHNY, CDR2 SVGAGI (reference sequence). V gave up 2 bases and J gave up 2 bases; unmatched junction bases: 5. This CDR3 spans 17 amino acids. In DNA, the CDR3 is TGTGCCAGCAGTTACCAACTAGCGGGAGCAACCAAAAACATTCAGTACTTC. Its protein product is CASSYQLAGATKNIQYF.

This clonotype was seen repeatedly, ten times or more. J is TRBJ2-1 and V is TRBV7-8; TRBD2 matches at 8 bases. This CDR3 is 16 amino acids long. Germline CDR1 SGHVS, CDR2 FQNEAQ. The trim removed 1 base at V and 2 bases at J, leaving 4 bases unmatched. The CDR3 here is CASSLGLAFTYNEQFF. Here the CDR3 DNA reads TGTGCCAGCAGCTTAGGACTAGCGTTCACCTACAATGAGCAGTTCTTC. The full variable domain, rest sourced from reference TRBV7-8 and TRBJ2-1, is GAGVSQSPRYKVAKRGQDVALRCDPISGHVSLFWYQQALGQGPEFLTYFQNEAQLDKSGLPSDRFFAERPEGSVSTLKIQRTQQEDSAVYLCASSLGLAFTYNEQFFGPGTRLTVL.

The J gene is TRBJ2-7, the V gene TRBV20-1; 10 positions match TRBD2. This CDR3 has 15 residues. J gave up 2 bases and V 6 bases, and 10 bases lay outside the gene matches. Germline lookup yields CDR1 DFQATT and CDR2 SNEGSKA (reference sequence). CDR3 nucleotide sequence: TGCAGTGCCAGCGGGGGGGATGGGTCAACCTACGAGCAGTACTTC. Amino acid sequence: CSASGGDGSTYEQYF.

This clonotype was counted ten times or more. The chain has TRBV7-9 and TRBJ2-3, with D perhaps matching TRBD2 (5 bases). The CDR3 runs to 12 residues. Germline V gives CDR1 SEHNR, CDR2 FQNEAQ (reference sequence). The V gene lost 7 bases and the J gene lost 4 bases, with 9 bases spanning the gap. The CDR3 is CASTWESDTQYF. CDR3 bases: TGTGCCAGCACCTGGGAGTCAGATACGCAGTATTTT. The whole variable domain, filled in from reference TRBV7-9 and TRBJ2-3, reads DTGVSQNPRHKITKRGQNVTFRCDPISEHNRLYWYRQTLGQGPEFLTYFQNEAQLEKSRLLSDRFSAERPKGSFSTLEIQRTEQGDSAMYLCASTWESDTQYFGPGTRLTVL.

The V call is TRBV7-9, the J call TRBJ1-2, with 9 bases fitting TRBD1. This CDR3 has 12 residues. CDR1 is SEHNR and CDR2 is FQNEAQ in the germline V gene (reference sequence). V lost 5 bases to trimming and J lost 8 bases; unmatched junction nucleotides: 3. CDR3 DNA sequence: TGTGCCAGCAGCACCGGACAGGGGGGCTACACCTTC. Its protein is CASSTGQGGYTF.

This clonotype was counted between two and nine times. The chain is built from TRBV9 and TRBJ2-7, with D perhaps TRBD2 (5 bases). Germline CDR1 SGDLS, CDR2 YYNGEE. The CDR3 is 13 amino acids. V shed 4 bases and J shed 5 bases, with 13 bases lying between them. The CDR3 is CASSKEQTNEQYF. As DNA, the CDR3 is TGTGCCAGCAGCAAGGAGCAGACTAACGAGCAGTACTTC.

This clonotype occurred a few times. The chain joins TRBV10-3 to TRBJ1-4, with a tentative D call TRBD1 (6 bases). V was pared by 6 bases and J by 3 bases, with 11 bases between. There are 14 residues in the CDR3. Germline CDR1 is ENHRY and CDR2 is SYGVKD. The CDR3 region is CAISTGNANEKLFF. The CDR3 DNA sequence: TGTGCCATCAGCACAGGGAACGCTAATGAAAAACTGTTTTTT.

The CDR3 region is CASSLASLVSDTQYF. The CDR3 nucleotides are TGTGCCAGCAGCTTAGCCTCCCTAGTTTCAGATACGCAGTATTTT. The chain employs TRBV7-2 and TRBJ2-3; D is ambiguous. CDR3 length equals 15 residues. Germline CDR1 SGHTA, CDR2 FQGNSA. Between the trimmed V and J ends, which lost 0 bases and 4 bases, there was a span of 11 bases. The full variable domain, completed using reference TRBV7-2 and TRBJ2-3, is GAGVSQSPSNKVTEKGKDVELRCDPISGHTALYWYRQSLGQGLEFLIYFQGNSAPDKSGLPSDRFSAERTGGSVSTLTIQRTQQEDSAVYLCASSLASLVSDTQYFGPGTRLTVL.

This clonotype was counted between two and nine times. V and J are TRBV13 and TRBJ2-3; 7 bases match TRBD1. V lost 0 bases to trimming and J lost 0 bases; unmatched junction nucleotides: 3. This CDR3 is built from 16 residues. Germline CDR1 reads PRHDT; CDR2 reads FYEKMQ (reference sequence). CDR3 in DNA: TGTGCCAGCAGCTTAGGCCCGACAGGGAGCACAGATACGCAGTATTTT. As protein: CASSLGPTGSTDTQYF.

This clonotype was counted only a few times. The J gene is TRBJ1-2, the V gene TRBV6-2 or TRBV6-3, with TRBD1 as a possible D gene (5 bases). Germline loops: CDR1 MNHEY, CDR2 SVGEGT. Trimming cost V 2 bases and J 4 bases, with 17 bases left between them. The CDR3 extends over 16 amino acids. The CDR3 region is CASSYVHGGSGYGYTF. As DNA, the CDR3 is TGTGCCAGCAGTTACGTCCACGGGGGAAGCGGCTATGGCTACACCTTC.

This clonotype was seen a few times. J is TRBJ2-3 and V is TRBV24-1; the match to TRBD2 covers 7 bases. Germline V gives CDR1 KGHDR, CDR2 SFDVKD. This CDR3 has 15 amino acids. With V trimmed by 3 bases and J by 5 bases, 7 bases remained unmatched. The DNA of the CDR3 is TGTGCCACCAGTGATCCGCGGGGGTACGGAGATACGCAGTATTTT. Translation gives CATSDPRGYGDTQYF.

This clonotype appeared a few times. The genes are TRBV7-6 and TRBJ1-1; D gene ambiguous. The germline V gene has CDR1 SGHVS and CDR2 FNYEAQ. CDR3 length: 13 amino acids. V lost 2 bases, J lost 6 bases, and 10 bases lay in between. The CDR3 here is CASSLHLGSEAFF. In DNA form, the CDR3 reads TGTGCCAGCAGCTTACACCTGGGCTCTGAAGCTTTCTTT.

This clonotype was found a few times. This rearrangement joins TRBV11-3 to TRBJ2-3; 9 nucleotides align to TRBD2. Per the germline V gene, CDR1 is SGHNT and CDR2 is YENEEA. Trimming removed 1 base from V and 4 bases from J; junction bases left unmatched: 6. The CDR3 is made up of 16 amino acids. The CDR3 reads CASSLGLAEGADTQYF. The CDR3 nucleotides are TGTGCCAGCAGCTTAGGACTAGCGGAGGGGGCAGATACGCAGTATTTT.

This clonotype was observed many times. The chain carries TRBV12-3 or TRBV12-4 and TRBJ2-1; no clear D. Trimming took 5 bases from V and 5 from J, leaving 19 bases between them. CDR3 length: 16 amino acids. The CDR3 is CASSEVYEFWDNEQFF. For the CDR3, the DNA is TGTGCCAGCAGTGAAGTGTACGAGTTTTGGGACAATGAGCAGTTCTTC.